The clone carrying this T cell receptor beta chain appeared many times. Sequencing involved patients with CD8+CD57+ cell expansion previously shown by flow cytometry. Patients were treatment-naive when blood was sampled. This CDR3 is 12 amino acids long. The germline V gene encodes CDR1 MNHNS and CDR2 SASEGT. Trimming removed 7 bases from V and 4 bases from J, with 11 bases in between. These data come from a study of CD8+CD57+ T cells in acquired aplastic anemia. Using genomic DNA as the template, TCR beta VDJ and CDR3 profiling was carried out. Using its own MiXCR run on the reads, TCRdb lists one record per CDR3 protein. The data show 180,000 or so distinct CDR3 sequences, about 45% seen once.

The V gene is TRBV6-1, the J gene TRBJ2-7, with D unresolved. The specimen was sorted CD4+, CD8+, or CD8+CD57+ T cells (not recorded which) from PBMCs. The TCR was taken from a human donor with aplastic anemia. The CDR3 here is CASTRSRYEQYF. CDR3 coding DNA: TGTGCCAGCACCCGATCAAGGTACGAGCAGTACTTC.